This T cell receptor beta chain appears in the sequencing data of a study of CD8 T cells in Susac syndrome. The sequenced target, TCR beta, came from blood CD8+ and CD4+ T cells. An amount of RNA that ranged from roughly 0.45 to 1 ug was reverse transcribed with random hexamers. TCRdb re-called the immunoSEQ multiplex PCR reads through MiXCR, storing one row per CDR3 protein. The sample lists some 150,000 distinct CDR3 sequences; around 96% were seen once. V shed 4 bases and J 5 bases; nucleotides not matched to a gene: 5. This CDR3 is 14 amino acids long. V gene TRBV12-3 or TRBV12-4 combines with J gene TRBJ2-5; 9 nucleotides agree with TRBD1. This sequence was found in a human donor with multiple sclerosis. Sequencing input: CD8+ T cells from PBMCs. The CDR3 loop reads CASSWTGVEETQYF. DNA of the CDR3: TGTGCCAGCAGTTGGACAGGGGTTGAGGAGACCCAGTACTTC.